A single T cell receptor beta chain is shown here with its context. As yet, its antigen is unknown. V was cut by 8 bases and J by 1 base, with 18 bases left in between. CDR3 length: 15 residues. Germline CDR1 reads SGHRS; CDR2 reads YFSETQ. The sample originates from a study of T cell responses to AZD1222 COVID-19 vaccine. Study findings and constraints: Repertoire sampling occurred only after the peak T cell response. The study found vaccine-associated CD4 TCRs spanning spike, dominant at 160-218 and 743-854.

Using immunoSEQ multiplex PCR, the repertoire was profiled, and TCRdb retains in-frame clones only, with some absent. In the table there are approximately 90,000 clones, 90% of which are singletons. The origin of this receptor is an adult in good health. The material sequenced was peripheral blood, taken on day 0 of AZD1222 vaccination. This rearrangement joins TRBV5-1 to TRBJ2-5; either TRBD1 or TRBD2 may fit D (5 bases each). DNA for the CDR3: TGCGCCAGTACCGGGACGGCGACCTTCCAAGAGACCCAGTACTTC. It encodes CASTGTATFQETQYF.